This T cell receptor (beta chain) was recorded in a study of cytomegalovirus exposure and HLA in healthy donors. The germline V gene has CDR1 LNHNV and CDR2 YYDKDF (reference sequence). Trimming pared 1 base from V and 8 bases from J, leaving 17 bases between. CDR3 length equals 15 residues. To note about this clone: The sample contains more than one DNA sequence encoding this CDR3.

Use of 60 Vbeta and 13 Jbeta primers characterized the PCR. The protocol was immunoSEQ multiplex PCR, while the TCRdb copy is restricted to in-frame clones and leaves out a portion. The sample records 60,000 or so clones, around 77% being singletons. The chain is built from TRBV15 and TRBJ1-1; D is ambiguous. Sequencing was performed on PBMCs. This receptor was taken from a woman aged 40 to 50 in good health and CMV-seropositive. The CDR3 coding sequence is TGTGCCACCAGCAGAGGAGGTCCACTCGGAACCGAAGCTTTCTTT. This translates into CATSRGGPLGTEAFF. The full variable domain, completed using reference TRBV15 and TRBJ1-1, is DAMVIQNPRYQVTQFGKPVTLSCSQTLNHNVMYWYQQKSSQAPKLLFHYYDKDFNNEADTPDNFQSRRPNTSFCFLDIRSPGLGDTAMYLCATSRGGPLGTEAFFGQGTRLTVV.